The T cell receptor beta chain under discussion was sequenced for a study of radiotherapy plus CTLA-4 blockade in lung cancer. This clone was counted only a few times. Sequenced by immunoSEQ multiplex PCR; TCRdb stores in-frame clones only, minus some. Of around 42,000 clones listed, approximately 62% are singletons. The receptor was derived from a human donor with non-small cell lung cancer who had a partial response to radiotherapy plus ipilimumab. The material was peripheral blood, obtained from a patient treated with radiotherapy plus ipilimumab.

The CDR3 is CASSFSSSRMNTEAFF. DNA for the CDR3: TGCGCCAGCAGTTTCTCCTCCTCGCGAATGAACACTGAAGCTTTCTTT. The gene calls are TRBV5-1 and TRBJ1-1; no reliable D call. From germline, CDR1 is SGHRS and CDR2 YFSETQ. This CDR3 has 16 residues. Trimming cost V 5 bases and J 0 bases, with 17 bases left between them.